The 5 T cell receptor beta chains presented below share a single source sample, sequenced in a study of spatial heterogeneity in lung cancer. One entry per CDR3 protein, called by TCRdb with MiXCR from the 5' RACE reads. The sample consists of about 48,000 distinct CDR3 sequences, roughly 5.7% of them appearing once. Time point indicated: sample taken at primary tumor resection. The sequencing here drew on PBMCs, taken at surgery. These receptors originate from a male donor with early-stage non-small cell lung cancer.

In its sample, this clonotype was seen many times. The chain joins TRBV20-1 to TRBJ2-1; 14 bases align to TRBD2. Germline V gene data show CDR1 as DFQATT and CDR2 as SNEGSKA (reference sequence). The ends lost 1 base at V and 7 bases at J; junction bases unmatched: 6. The CDR3 covers 16 residues. This CDR3 reads CSARGGLAGDMNEQFF. CDR3 in DNA: TGCAGTGCTAGAGGGGGACTAGCGGGAGATATGAATGAGCAGTTCTTC.

This clonotype showed up many times. The chain is built from TRBV27 and TRBJ1-2, with 7 nucleotides matching TRBD1. Germline lookup yields CDR1 MNHEY and CDR2 SMNVEV (reference sequence). CDR3 length: 15 residues. With 8 bases clipped from V and 5 bases from J, the junction kept 14 bases outside the gene matches. Here the CDR3 reads CASLSRGQNIYGYTF. CDR3 nucleotides: TGTGCCAGCCTCTCCCGGGGACAGAACATATATGGCTACACCTTC.

In this sample, this clonotype turned up many times. The V call is TRBV5-1, the J call TRBJ2-3, with no clear D. V was pared by 0 bases and J by 6 bases, with 5 bases between. CDR3 length equals 12 residues. Germline assignment: CDR1 SGHRS and CDR2 YFSETQ. CDR3 in amino acids: CASSLDRDTQYF. The CDR3 nucleotides are TGCGCCAGCAGCTTGGATAGGGATACGCAGTATTTT.

This clonotype was counted ten times or more. This chain uses TRBV5-1 with TRBJ1-3; no clear D. There are 14 residues in the CDR3. CDR1 and CDR2 (germline): SGHRS, YFSETQ. V was pared by 0 bases and J by 3 bases, with 7 bases between. CDR3 nucleotide sequence: TGCGCCAGCAGCTTGGGGTCCGGTGGAAACACCATATATTTT. Protein product: CASSLGSGGNTIYF.

This clonotype was recorded at least ten times. The V call is TRBV27, the J call TRBJ2-5, with 10 bases fitting TRBD2. V lost 9 bases to trimming and J lost 2 bases; unmatched junction nucleotides: 3. The CDR3 has 13 amino acids. Germline CDR1 MNHEY, CDR2 SMNVEV (reference sequence). The DNA of the CDR3 is TGTGCCAGAACTAGCGGGAAACAAGAGACCCAGTACTTC. It specifies CARTSGKQETQYF.